Presented here are 18 T cell receptor beta chains from one specimen sequenced in a study of neurological immune-mediated disorders. Using its own MiXCR run on the 5' RACE reads, TCRdb lists one record per CDR3 protein. In the table there are roughly 50,000 distinct CDR3 sequences, roughly 13% of which are singletons. Stated time point: longitudinal time-point 3. The source material was PBMCs. The receptors originated from a male donor with HTLV-1-associated myelopathy (HAM/TSP).

This clonotype was observed many times. The chain joins TRBV2 to TRBJ1-5; a possible D gene is TRBD1 (5 bases). Germline V gene sequence: CDR1 SNHLY, CDR2 FYNNEI. Trimming took off 6 bases at V and 2 bases at J, with 26 bases between the two ends. This CDR3 region has 19 residues. In nucleotides, the CDR3 is TGTGCCAGCAGCTATCCTGGGACGGGAGATTTATATGGCAATCAGCCCCAGCATTTT. Protein sequence: CASSYPGTGDLYGNQPQHF.

The sample holds many counts of this clonotype. This chain joins TRBV5-1 and TRBJ1-1; 7 bases map to TRBD1. In germline, CDR1 is SGHRS, CDR2 YFSETQ. The J segment lost 2 bases and the V segment lost 3 bases, leaving 4 bases of the junction unmatched. The CDR3 is made up of 14 amino acids. The CDR3, as DNA: TGCGCCAGCAGCTGGGGACAGAGAAACACTGAAGCTTTCTTT. It yields the protein CASSWGQRNTEAFF.

This clonotype was observed many times. This chain uses TRBV5-1 with TRBJ2-7; D may be TRBD1 (6 bases). The CDR3 is made up of 14 amino acids. Between the trimmed V and J ends, which lost 0 bases and 3 bases, there was a span of 10 bases. Germline V gene lookup returns CDR1 SGHRS and CDR2 YFSETQ. The CDR3 reads CASSLVGAHYEQYF. DNA for the CDR3: TGCGCCAGCAGCTTGGTGGGGGCCCACTACGAGCAGTACTTC.

This clonotype appeared many times. V is TRBV12-3 or TRBV12-4 and J is TRBJ2-1; the D is unclear. The ends were cut back, 5 bases at V and 4 bases at J, with 9 bases in the middle. The CDR3 runs 13 residues. CDR3 loop: CASSRTTYNEQFF. In nucleotides, the CDR3 is TGTGCCAGCAGTCGCACGACTTACAATGAGCAGTTCTTC.

The table lists this clonotype with many counts. This sequence joins TRBV11-3 and TRBJ2-5; maybe TRBD2 (5 bases). This CDR3 comprises 14 residues. CDR1 is SGHNT and CDR2 is YENEEA in the germline V gene. V gave up 0 bases and J gave up 1 base, with 6 bases separating them. The CDR3 region is CASSLELGQETQYF. For the CDR3, the DNA is TGTGCCAGCAGCTTAGAACTAGGCCAAGAGACCCAGTACTTC. Full variable domain (missing parts from reference TRBV11-3 and TRBJ2-5): EAGVVQSPRYKIIEKKQPVAFWCNPISGHNTLYWYLQNLGQGPELLIRYENEEAVDDSQLPKDRFSAERLKGVDSTLKIQPAELGDSAVYLCASSLELGQETQYFGPGTRLLVL.

The rearrangement uses TRBV20-1 and TRBJ2-5; 7 bases align to TRBD2. With 3 bases clipped from V and 4 bases from J, the junction kept 5 bases outside the gene matches. The CDR3 has 13 amino acids. Germline V lookup: CDR1 DFQATT, CDR2 SNEGSKA (reference sequence). CDR3 sequence: CSASSSGVETQYF. The CDR3 bases are TGCAGTGCTAGTTCGAGCGGGGTAGAGACCCAGTACTTC.

The chain is built from TRBV28 and TRBJ2-3; D possibly corresponds to TRBD1 (5 bases). The CDR3 is made up of 14 amino acids. Germline V lookup: CDR1 MDHEN, CDR2 SYDVKM. The germline V and J ends were trimmed by 3 bases and 5 bases, with 12 bases remaining between them. CDR3: CASSLGRRKDTQYF. The DNA for the CDR3 is TGTGCCAGCAGTTTGGGGCGCCGGAAAGATACGCAGTATTTT.

This clonotype was observed many times. The gene calls are TRBV10-3 and TRBJ2-6; D gene unclear. Per germline, CDR1 ENHRY and CDR2 SYGVKD. There are 17 residues in the CDR3. The ends were cut back, 0 bases at V and 4 bases at J, with 13 bases in the middle. CDR3 DNA: TGTGCCATCAGTGAGTCTGTGCAGGTCGCCGGGGCCAACGTCCTGACTTTC. Translated: CAISESVQVAGANVLTF.

The chain has TRBV7-2 and TRBJ2-3; tentatively, D is TRBD2 (5 bases). The germline V gene has CDR1 SGHTA and CDR2 FQGNSA. The ends were cut back, 1 base at V and 2 bases at J, with 10 bases in the middle. The CDR3 covers 15 residues. CDR3 coding DNA: TGTGCCAGCAGCTTAGTCTGGGAGAACACAGATACGCAGTATTTT. Translating gives CASSLVWENTDTQYF. Together with reference TRBV7-2 and TRBJ2-3, the CDR3 gives the full variable domain: GAGVSQSPSNKVTEKGKDVELRCDPISGHTALYWYRQSLGQGLEFLIYFQGNSAPDKSGLPSDRFSAERTGGSVSTLTIQRTQQEDSAVYLCASSLVWENTDTQYFGPGTRLTVL.

This clonotype was counted ten times or more. The rearrangement joins TRBV5-1 to TRBJ2-5; D may match TRBD1 or TRBD2 (5 bases each). The length of the CDR3 is 14 residues. Per germline, CDR1 SGHRS and CDR2 YFSETQ. V was shortened by 2 bases and J by 5 bases, with 13 bases between the two germline ends. The CDR3: CASSLNQGRETQYF. For the CDR3, the DNA is TGCGCCAGCAGCTTAAATCAGGGACGGGAGACCCAGTACTTC. Filled out from reference TRBV5-1 and TRBJ2-5, the complete variable domain reads KAGVTQTPRYLIKTRGQQVTLSCSPISGHRSVSWYQQTPGQGLQFLFEYFSETQRNKGNFPGRFSGRQFSNSRSEMNVSTLELGDSALYLCASSLNQGRETQYFGPGTRLLVL.

J is TRBJ2-5 and V is TRBV5-4, with 8 bases fitting TRBD1. After removal of 4 bases from V and 2 bases from J, the junction contained 4 bases not matched to a gene. CDR3 size: 14 residues. CDR1 is SGHNT, CDR2 YYREEE, per germline (reference sequence). CDR3 in DNA: TGTGCCAGCAGCGGTTACAGGGGGCAAGAGACCCAGTACTTC. This sequence encodes CASSGYRGQETQYF.

The rearrangement links TRBV7-6 to TRBJ2-6, with D unresolved. Germline CDR1 reads SGHVS; CDR2 reads FNYEAQ. Trimming took off 1 base at V and 0 bases at J, with 10 bases between the two ends. The CDR3 runs to 17 residues. CDR3 sequence reads: CASSLDVEFSGANVLTF. The CDR3 DNA is TGTGCCAGCAGCTTAGATGTGGAGTTCTCTGGGGCCAACGTCCTGACTTTC.

This clonotype has ten or more counts. The chain uses TRBV9 and TRBJ1-2, with D unclear. Between the trimmed V and J ends, which lost 0 bases and 8 bases, there was a span of 14 bases. CDR1 is SGDLS, CDR2 YYNGEE, per germline. The CDR3 totals 14 residues. The CDR3 nucleotides read TGTGCCAGCAGCGTAGAAGGGCTACCGGCAGGCTACACCTTC. This translates into CASSVEGLPAGYTF.

This clonotype came up once. This could be a read error, since a much larger clone is one nucleotide away. The V and J genes are TRBV20-1 and TRBJ1-5; 9 positions match TRBD1. There are 14 residues in the CDR3. Germline CDR1 DFQATT, CDR2 SNEGSKA (reference sequence). Trimming cost V 1 base and J 8 bases; bases outside gene matches: 6. The CDR3 region is CSARVGQGYKPQHF. As DNA, the CDR3 is TGCAGTGCTAGAGTGGGACAGGGTTATAAGCCCCAGCATTTT.

This clonotype was detected a few times. This chain joins TRBV29-1 and TRBJ2-2; no reliable D call. CDR1 is SQVTM and CDR2 is ANQGSEA in the germline V gene. CDR3 length: 14 residues. Between the trimmed V and J ends, which lost 6 bases and 2 bases, there was a span of 13 bases. The CDR3 DNA reads as TGCAGCGTAAGGTCCGTGAGCAACACCGGGGAGCTGTTTTTT. This codes for CSVRSVSNTGELFF.

This clonotype occurred many times. The V call is TRBV7-9, the J call TRBJ2-7; the D is unclear. This CDR3 is 14 amino acids long. Trimming took off 1 base at V and 7 bases at J, with 14 bases between the two ends. Germline V lookup: CDR1 SEHNR, CDR2 FQNEAQ (reference sequence). CDR3 amino acids: CASSLEDPLWEQYF. The DNA for the CDR3 is TGTGCCAGCAGCTTAGAGGACCCCCTGTGGGAGCAGTACTTC.

As regards this clonotype: A read error is likely, as this CDR3 ends without the conserved phenylalanine or tryptophan. This chain links TRBV27 with TRBJ1-1; 7 bases match TRBD1. V shed 8 bases, J shed 0 bases, and the junction held 3 bases outside the gene matches. This CDR3 has 13 residues. Germline V lookup: CDR1 MNHEY, CDR2 SMNVEV (reference sequence). This chain's CDR3 is CASGRGLNTEAFL. Written as DNA, the CDR3 is TGTGCCAGCGGGAGGGGGCTGAACACTGAAGCTTTCTTA.

Ten or more counts support this clonotype. The CDR3 DNA reads as TGCAGTGCTAGACCGCCAAGTAGCTTACCCCAGCATTTT. As protein: CSARPPSSLPQHF. The chain recombines TRBV20-1 with TRBJ1-5; no firm D call. Germline assignment: CDR1 DFQATT and CDR2 SNEGSKA (reference sequence). This CDR3 spans 13 amino acids. Trimming shortened V by 2 bases and J by 10 bases, and 15 bases separated the two germline ends.